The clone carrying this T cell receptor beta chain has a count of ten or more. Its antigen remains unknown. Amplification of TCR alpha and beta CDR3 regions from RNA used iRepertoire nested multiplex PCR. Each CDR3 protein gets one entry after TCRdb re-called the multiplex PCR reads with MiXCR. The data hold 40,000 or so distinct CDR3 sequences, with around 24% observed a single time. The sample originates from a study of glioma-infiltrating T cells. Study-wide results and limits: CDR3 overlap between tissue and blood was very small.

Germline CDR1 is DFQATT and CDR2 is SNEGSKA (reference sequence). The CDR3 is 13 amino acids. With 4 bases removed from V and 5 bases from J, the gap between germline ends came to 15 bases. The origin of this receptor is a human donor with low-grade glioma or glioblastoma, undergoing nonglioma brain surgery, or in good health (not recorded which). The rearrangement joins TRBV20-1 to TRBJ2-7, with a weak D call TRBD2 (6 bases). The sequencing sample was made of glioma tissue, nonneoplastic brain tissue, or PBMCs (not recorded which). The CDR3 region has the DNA TGCAGTGCTAACCCGGGACTTGGAGACGAGCAGTACTTC. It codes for CSANPGLGDEQYF.